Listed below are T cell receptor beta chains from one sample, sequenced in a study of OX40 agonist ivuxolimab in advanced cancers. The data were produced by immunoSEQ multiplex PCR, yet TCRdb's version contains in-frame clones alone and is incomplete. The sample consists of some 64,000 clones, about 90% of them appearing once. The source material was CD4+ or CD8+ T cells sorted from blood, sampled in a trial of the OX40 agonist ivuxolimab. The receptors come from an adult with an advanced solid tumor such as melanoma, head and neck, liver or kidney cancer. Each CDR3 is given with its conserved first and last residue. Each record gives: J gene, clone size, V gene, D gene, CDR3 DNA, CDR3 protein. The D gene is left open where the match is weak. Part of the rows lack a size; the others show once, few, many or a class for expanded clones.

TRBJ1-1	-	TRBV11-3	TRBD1	TGTGAAGGGGGACAGGGGGTTTTGGTCACTGAAGCTTTCTTT	CEGGQGVLVTEAFF
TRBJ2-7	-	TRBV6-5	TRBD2	TGTGCCAGCAGCGCCGGGCCTAGCGGCCACTACGAGCAGTACTTC	CASSAGPSGHYEQYF
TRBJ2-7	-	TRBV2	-	TGTGCCAGCATCACCGGGCAGGGCGAGCAGTACTTC	CASITGQGEQYF
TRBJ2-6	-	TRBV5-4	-	TGTGCCAGCAGCGAGGGGGCCAACGTCCTGACTTTC	CASSEGANVLTF
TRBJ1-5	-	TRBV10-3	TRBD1	TGTGCCATCAGTGAGTCCCCCGACAGGGGGTGGATTCAGCCCCAGCATTTT	CAISESPDRGWIQPQHF
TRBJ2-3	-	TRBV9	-	TGTGCCAGCAGCCAACTTCTAAGCACAGATACGCAGTATTTT	CASSQLLSTDTQYF
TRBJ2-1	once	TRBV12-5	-	TGTGCTAGTGGTACCTACCCTGGGGATGAGCAGTTCTTC	CASGTYPGDEQFF
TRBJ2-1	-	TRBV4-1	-	TGCGCCAGCAGCCAAGATGCGCAGGACCCCTACAATGAGCAGTTCTTC	CASSQDAQDPYNEQFF
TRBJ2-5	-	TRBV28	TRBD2	TGTGCCAGCAGTTTGGCCCTACTAGCTAGCGGACAAGAGACCCAGTACTTC	CASSLALLASGQETQYF
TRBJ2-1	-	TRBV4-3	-	TGCGCCAGCAGCCAAGAATCGGGGAGCTCCTACAATGAGCAGTTCTTC	CASSQESGSSYNEQFF
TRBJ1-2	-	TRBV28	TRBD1	TGTGCCAGCAGTCCGAGGGGACAGGGAAACTATGGCTACACCTTC	CASSPRGQGNYGYTF
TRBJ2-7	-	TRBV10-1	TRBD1	TGCGCCAGCAGTGAGGGACAGGGGCTATCCTACGAGCAGTACTTC	CASSEGQGLSYEQYF
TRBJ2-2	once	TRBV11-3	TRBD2	TGTGCCAGCAGCCCGCGACTAGCGGGAAAGAACACCGGGGAGCTGTTTTTT	CASSPRLAGKNTGELFF
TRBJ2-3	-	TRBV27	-	TGTGCCAGCAGTTTCCAGCTCCGGGATCCCCCGACCGTGGTCACAGATACGCAGTATTTT	CASSFQLRDPPTVVTDTQYF
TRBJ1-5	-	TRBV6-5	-	TGTGCCAGCAGTTACTCGAAGGGGAATCAGCCCCAGCATTTT	CASSYSKGNQPQHF
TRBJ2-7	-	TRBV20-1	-	TGCAGTGCTAGTGCGACCGGTGAAGAGTACTTC	CSASATGEEYF
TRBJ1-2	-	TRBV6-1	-	TGTGCCAGCAGTTCCGGGACGGATGGCTACACCTTC	CASSSGTDGYTF
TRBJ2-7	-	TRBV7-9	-	TGTGCCAGCAGCTCCTGGGACTACGAGCAGTACTTC	CASSSWDYEQYF
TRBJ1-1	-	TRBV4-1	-	TGCGCCAGCAGCCAAGGAAGGGCGAACACTGAAGCTTTCTTT	CASSQGRANTEAFF
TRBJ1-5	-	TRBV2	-	TGTGCCAGCCTGGCAGGGGACCTTAGCAATCAGCCCCAGCATTTT	CASLAGDLSNQPQHF
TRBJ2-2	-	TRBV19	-	TGTGCCAGTAGTATTGTAGGGAACACCGGGGAGCTGTTTTTT	CASSIVGNTGELFF
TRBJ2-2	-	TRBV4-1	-	TGCGCCAGCAGCCAAGGCGCCCTAAACACCGGGGAGCTGTTTTTT	CASSQGALNTGELFF
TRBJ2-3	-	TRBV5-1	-	TGCGCCAGCAGCTTTGGACCGGCGGATACGCAGTATTTT	CASSFGPADTQYF
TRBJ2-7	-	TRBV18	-	TGTGCCAGCTCACCGGACGGAGGGTCCCCCTACGAGCAGTACTTC	CASSPDGGSPYEQYF
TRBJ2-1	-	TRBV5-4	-	TGTGCCAGCAGCCGACGCGGACTCAATGAGCAGTTCTTC	CASSRRGLNEQFF
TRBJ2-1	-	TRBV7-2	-	TGTGCCAGCAGCTTAGGAGGCGGAGAGCAGTTCTTC	CASSLGGGEQFF
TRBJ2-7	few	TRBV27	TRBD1	TGTGCCAGCAGTTTCGGGACAGGTGGCTACGAGCAGTACTTC	CASSFGTGGYEQYF
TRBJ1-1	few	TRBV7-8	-	TGTGCCAGCAGCCCTAGTAGGCGGACGAACACTGAAGCTTTCTTT	CASSPSRRTNTEAFF
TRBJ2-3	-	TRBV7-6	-	TGTGCCAGCAGCCTAGGGGGGAGTGCAGATACGCAGTATTTT	CASSLGGSADTQYF
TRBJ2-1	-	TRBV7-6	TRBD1	TGTGCCAGCAGCTTACGAGTGACAGGGGCGTTAAGCTCCTACAATGAGCAGTTCTTC	CASSLRVTGALSSYNEQFF
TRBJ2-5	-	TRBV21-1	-	TGTGCCAGCAAGCTACTAGCGGGCGGAGAGACCCAGTACTTC	CASKLLAGGETQYF
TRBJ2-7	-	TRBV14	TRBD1	TGTGCCAGCAGCCAGGGGGACAGCTACTCCTACGAGCAGTACTTC	CASSQGDSYSYEQYF
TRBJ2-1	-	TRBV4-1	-	TGCGCCAGCAGCCAAGAGGTAGGGTTCTCCTACAATGAGCAGTTCTTC	CASSQEVGFSYNEQFF
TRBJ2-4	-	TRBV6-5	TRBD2	TGTGCCAGCAGAGGGACTAGCGGGAGTACCGACATTCAGTACTTC	CASRGTSGSTDIQYF
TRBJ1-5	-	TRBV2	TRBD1	TGTGCCAGCAGAAACAGGGGGCTGGGTCAGCCCCAGCATTTT	CASRNRGLGQPQHF
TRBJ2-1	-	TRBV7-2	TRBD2	TGTGCCAGCAGCAGACTAGCGGGAGGGCCCATAGATGAGCAGTTCTTC	CASSRLAGGPIDEQFF
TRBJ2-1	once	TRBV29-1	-	TGCAGCGTTGCGCTGGGATCTCTTTACAATGAGCAGTTCTTC	CSVALGSLYNEQFF
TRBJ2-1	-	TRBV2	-	TGTGCCAGCAGTGAGTCTTGGGGGTACAATGAGCAGTTCTTC	CASSESWGYNEQFF
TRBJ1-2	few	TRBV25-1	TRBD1	TGTGCCAGCAGTGACAACAGGGGGAAAGGCTTC	CASSDNRGKGF
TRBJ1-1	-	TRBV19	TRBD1	TGTGCCAGTAGTACGGGGACAGCTTCCATGAACACTGAAGCTTTCTTT	CASSTGTASMNTEAFF
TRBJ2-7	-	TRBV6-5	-	TGTGCCAGCAGTACAGGGTACGAGCAGTACTTC	CASSTGYEQYF
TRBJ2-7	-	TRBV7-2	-	TGTGCCAGCAGCCCAGACGGGTACGAGCAGTACTTC	CASSPDGYEQYF
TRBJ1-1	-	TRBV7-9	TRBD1	TGTGCCAGCAGCTTTTCAGGGGGTGCGAACACTGAAGCTTTCTTT	CASSFSGGANTEAFF
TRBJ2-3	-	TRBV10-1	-	TGCGCCAGCAGCTCCCTCAGACAGGCCGGGGATACGCAGTATTTT	CASSSLRQAGDTQYF
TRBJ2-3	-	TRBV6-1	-	TGTGCCAGCAGCCAAGGGGCCCTCCAGACAGATACGCAGTATTTT	CASSQGALQTDTQYF
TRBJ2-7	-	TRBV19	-	TGTGCCAGTAGTCTACAGTACGAGCAGTACTTC	CASSLQYEQYF
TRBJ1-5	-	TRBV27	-	TGTGCCAGCAGTTTCGGGCAGAACAATCAGCCCCAGCATTTT	CASSFGQNNQPQHF
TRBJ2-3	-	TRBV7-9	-	TGTGCCAGCAGTGAGCCGGGTAGCGACAGCACAGATACGCAGTATTTT	CASSEPGSDSTDTQYF
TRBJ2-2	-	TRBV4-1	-	TGCGCCAGCAGCCAAGTAGGCGGGGAGCTGTTTTTT	CASSQVGGELFF
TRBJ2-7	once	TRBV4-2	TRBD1	TGTGCCAGCAGCGCTCCGGGACAGACGTACGAGCAGTACTTC	CASSAPGQTYEQYF
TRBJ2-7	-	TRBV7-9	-	TGTGCCAGCGGGGGGCTAGCGGAGAGCTCCTACGAGCAGTACTTC	CASGGLAESSYEQYF
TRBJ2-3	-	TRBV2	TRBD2	TGTGCCAGCAGACCGGGGGGTAGTGGATTGCAGTATTTT	CASRPGGSGLQYF
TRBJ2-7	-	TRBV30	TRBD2	TGTGCCTGGGCCCGACTAGCGGGAGTTTTGACCTACGAGCAGTACTTC	CAWARLAGVLTYEQYF
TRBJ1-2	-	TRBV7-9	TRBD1	TGTGCCAGCAGCTTAGTTGGACAGGGGCACGGCTACACCTTC	CASSLVGQGHGYTF
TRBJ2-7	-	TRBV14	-	TGTGCCAGCAGCCAAGAGTTACGACCCTACGAGCAGTACTTC	CASSQELRPYEQYF
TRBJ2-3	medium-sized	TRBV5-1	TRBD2	TGCGCCAGCAGCGAGACTAGCGGGAGAGCAGATACGCAGTATTTT	CASSETSGRADTQYF
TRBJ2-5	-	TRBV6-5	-	TGTGCCAGCAGTTACCCCACGGCAGGGATGGCGACCCAGTACTTC	CASSYPTAGMATQYF
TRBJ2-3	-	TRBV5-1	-	TGCGCCAGCAGCCCCAGAGGGAGGACAGATACGCAGTATTTT	CASSPRGRTDTQYF